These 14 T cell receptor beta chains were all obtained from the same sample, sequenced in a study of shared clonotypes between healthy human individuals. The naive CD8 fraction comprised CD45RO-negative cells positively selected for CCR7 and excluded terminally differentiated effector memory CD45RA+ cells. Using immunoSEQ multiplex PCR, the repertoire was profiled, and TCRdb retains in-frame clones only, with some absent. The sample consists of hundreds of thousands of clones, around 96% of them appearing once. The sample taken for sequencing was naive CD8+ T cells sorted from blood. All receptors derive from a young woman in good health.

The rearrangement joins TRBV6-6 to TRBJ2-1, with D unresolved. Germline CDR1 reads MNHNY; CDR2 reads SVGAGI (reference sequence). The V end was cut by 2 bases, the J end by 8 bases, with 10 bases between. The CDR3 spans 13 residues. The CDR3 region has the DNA TGTGCCAGCAGTTACGCAGAGGAGCATGAGCAGTTCTTC. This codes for CASSYAEEHEQFF.

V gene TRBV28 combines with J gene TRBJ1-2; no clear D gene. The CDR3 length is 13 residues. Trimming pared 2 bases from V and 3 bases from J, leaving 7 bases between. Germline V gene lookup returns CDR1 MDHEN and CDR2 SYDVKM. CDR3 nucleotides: TGTGCCAGCAGTTTAAGGACGGACTATGGCTACACCTTC. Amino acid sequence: CASSLRTDYGYTF.

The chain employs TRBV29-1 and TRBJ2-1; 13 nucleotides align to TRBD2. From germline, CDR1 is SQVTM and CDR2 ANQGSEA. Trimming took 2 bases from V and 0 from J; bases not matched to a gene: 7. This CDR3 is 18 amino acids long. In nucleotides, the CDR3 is TGCAGCGTTGAATGGTATGGGACTAGCGGGAACTCCTACAATGAGCAGTTCTTC. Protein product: CSVEWYGTSGNSYNEQFF.

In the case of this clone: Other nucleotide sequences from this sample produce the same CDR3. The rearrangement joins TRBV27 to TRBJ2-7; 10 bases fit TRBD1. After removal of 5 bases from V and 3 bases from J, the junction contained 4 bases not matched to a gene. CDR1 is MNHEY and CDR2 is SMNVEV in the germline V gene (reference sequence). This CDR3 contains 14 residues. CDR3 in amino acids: CASSPGQGLYEQYF. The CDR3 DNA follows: TGTGCCAGCAGTCCGGGACAGGGGCTCTACGAGCAGTACTTC.

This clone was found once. The CDR3, as DNA: TGTGCCAGCAGTTACGGGGACAGAAAGCAGTTCTTC. Translation gives CASSYGDRKQFF. V gene TRBV6-5 combines with J gene TRBJ2-1; TRBD1 matches 7 bases. J lost 11 bases, V lost 2 bases, and 3 bases had no gene match. The germline V gene has CDR1 MNHEY and CDR2 SVGAGI. The CDR3 loop spans 12 amino acids.

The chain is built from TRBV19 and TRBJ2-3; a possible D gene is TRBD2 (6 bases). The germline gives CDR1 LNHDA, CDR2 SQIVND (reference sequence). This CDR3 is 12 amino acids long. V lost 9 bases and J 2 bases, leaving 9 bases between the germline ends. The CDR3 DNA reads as TGTGCCAGGGAGCGGGTCACAGATACGCAGTATTTT. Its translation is CARERVTDTQYF.

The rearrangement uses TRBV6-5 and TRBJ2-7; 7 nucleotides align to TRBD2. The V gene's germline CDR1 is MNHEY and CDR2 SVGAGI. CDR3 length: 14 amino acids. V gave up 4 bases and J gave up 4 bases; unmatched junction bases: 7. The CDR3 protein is CASSFLAEGYEQYF. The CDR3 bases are TGTGCCAGCAGTTTCCTAGCGGAGGGGTACGAGCAGTACTTC.

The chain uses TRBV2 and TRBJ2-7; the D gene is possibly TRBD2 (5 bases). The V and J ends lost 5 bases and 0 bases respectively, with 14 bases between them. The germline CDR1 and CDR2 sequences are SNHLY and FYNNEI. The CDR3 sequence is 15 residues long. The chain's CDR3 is CASSTSGGFSYEQYF. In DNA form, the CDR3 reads TGTGCCAGCAGTACATCAGGAGGCTTCTCCTACGAGCAGTACTTC.

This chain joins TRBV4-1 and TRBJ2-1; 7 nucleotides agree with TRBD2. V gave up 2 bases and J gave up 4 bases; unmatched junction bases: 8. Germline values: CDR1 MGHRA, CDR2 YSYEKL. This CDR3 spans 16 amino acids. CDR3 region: CASSQTSAPGYNEQFF. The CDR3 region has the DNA TGCGCCAGCAGCCAAACTAGCGCCCCTGGGTACAATGAGCAGTTCTTC.

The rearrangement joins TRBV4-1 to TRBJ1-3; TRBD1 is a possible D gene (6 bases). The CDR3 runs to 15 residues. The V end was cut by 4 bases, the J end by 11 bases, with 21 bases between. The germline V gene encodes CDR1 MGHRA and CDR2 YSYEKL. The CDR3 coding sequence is TGCGCCAGCAGCCCGAGGGCCGGGGGGCAGGAGTCCATATATTTT. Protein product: CASSPRAGGQESIYF.

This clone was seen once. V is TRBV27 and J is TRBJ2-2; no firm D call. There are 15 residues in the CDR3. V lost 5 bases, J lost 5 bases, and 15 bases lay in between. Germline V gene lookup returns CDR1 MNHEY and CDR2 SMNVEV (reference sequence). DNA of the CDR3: TGTGCCAGCAGTCCTATTCCCGCGTTAACCGGGGAGCTGTTTTTT. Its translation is CASSPIPALTGELFF.

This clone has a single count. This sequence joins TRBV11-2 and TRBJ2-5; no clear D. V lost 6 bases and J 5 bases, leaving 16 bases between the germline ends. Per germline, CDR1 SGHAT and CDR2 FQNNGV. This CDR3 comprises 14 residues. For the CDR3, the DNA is TGTGCCAGCAGTCCAGATGGTGGCAGCGAGACCCAGTACTTC. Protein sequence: CASSPDGGSETQYF.

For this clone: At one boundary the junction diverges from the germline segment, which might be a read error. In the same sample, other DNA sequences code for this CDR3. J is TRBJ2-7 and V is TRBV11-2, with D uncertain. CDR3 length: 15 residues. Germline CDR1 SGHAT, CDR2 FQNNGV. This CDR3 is CASSLEVSPSYEQYF. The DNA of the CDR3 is TGTGCCAGCAGCCTAGAAGTGTCACCCTCCTACGAGCAGTACTTC.

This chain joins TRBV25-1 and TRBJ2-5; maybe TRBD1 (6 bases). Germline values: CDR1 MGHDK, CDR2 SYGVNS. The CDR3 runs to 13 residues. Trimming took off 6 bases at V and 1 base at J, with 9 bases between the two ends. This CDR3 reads CASRGASQETQYF. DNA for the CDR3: TGTGCCAGCAGGGGGGCCTCCCAAGAGACCCAGTACTTC.